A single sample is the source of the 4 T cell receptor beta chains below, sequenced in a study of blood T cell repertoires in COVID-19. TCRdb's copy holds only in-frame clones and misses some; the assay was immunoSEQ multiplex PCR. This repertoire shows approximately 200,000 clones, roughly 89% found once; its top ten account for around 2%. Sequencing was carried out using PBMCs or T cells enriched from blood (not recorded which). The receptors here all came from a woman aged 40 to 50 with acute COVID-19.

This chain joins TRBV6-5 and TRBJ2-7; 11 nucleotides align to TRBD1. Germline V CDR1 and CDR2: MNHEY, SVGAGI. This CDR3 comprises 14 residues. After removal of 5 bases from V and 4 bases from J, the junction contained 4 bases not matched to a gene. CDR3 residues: CASSPDRGLYEQYF. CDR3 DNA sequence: TGTGCCAGCAGTCCGGACAGGGGGCTTTACGAGCAGTACTTC.

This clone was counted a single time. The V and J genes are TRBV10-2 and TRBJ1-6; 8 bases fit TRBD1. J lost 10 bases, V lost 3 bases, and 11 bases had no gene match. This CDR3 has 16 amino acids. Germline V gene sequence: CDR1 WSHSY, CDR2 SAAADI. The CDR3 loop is CASSDLTGTGLSPLHF. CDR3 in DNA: TGCGCCAGCAGTGACCTCACCGGGACAGGTTTATCACCCCTCCACTTT.

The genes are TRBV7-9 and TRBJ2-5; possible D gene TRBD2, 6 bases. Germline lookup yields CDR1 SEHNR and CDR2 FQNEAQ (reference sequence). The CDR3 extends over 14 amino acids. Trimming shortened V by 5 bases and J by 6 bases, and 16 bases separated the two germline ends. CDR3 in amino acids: CASSLGGLQQTQYF. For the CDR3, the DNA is TGTGCCAGCAGCCTAGGAGGGCTTCAACAGACCCAGTACTTC.

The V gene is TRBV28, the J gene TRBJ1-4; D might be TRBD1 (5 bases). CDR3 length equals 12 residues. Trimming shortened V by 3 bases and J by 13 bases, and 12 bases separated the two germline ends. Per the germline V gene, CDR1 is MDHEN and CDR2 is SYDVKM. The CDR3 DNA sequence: TGTGCCAGCAGTTTCAGGGAGGGGTCACTGTTTTTT. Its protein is CASSFREGSLFF.